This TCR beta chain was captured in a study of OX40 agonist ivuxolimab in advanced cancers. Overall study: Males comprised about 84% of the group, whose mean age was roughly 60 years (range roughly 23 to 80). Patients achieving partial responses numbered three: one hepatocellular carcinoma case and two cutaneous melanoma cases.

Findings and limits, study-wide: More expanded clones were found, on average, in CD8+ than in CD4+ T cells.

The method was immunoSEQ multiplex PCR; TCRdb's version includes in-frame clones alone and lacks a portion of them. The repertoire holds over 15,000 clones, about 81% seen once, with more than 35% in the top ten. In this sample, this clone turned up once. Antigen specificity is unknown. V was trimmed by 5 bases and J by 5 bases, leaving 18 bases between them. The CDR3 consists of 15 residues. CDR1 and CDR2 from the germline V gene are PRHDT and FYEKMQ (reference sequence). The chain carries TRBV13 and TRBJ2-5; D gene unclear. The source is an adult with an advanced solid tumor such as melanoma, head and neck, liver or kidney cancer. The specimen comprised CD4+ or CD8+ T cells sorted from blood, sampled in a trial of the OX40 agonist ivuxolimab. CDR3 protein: CASSHQHGGGETQYF. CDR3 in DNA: TGTGCCAGCAGCCATCAACACGGTGGCGGTGAGACCCAGTACTTC.